This TCR beta chain was recovered during a study of T cells in Graves' hyperthyroidism and ophthalmopathy. This CDR3 has 16 residues. V lost 0 bases and J 2 bases, leaving 14 bases between the germline ends. CDR1 and CDR2 (germline): LGHDT, YNNKEL (reference sequence). Amplification of TCR beta CDR3 regions used RNA as the template. TCR CDR3 underwent first-round RT-PCR with the HTBI primer set. TCRdb used MiXCR to reprocess the multiplex PCR reads, holding one entry per CDR3 protein. Counted here are 40,000 to 55,000 distinct CDR3 sequences, 45% to 50% occurring once; the ten biggest clones make up over 30%. Study-level points and caveats: In the analysis, a 13 V-J model separated ophthalmopathy from stable hyperthyroidism.

Absent ophthalmopathy progression within 18 months defined stable Graves' hyperthyroidism. Clinical symptoms, serum thyroxine and TRAb, thyroid ultrasound and orbital computed tomography were used for the diagnoses. The table lists this clonotype with many counts. Its antigen is unidentified. The rearrangement uses TRBV3-1 and TRBJ2-7; D is perhaps TRBD1 (5 bases). The sequence was obtained from a woman aged 50 to 60 with Graves' hyperthyroidism. The sequenced sample was peripheral blood or thyroid tissue (not recorded which). CDR3 bases: TGTGCCAGCAGCCAAGATCTTGGGGCAGCCGCCTACGAGCAGTACTTC. Translating gives CASSQDLGAAAYEQYF.